This entry lists 27 T cell receptor beta chains sequenced from one sample in a study of blood T cell repertoires in COVID-19. TCRdb's table, derived via immunoSEQ multiplex PCR, lists solely in-frame clones and lacks some. The table records hundreds of thousands of clones, approximately 81% of them present only once. The source material was peripheral blood. These receptors were collected from a woman aged 80 or over with acute or convalescent COVID-19.

This clone was observed many times. The V and J genes are TRBV6-8 and TRBJ2-2, with 8 bases lining up with TRBD2. This CDR3 region has 15 residues. J was trimmed by 5 bases and V by 10 bases; bases with no gene match: 12. Looked up from germline, CDR1 is MNHGY and CDR2 is SAAAGT. The CDR3 DNA reads as TGTGCCAATGTACGGGGGGGCTTCGTGACCGGGGAGCTGTTTTTT. Its protein is CANVRGGFVTGELFF.

The chain uses TRBV19 and TRBJ1-1, with 7 bases that match TRBD1. The CDR3 runs 14 residues. J was trimmed by 1 base and V by 7 bases; bases with no gene match: 6. Germline-derived CDR1 and CDR2 are LNHDA and SQIVND (reference sequence). The CDR3 is CASKPGTANTEAFF. CDR3 DNA sequence: TGTGCCAGTAAACCCGGGACAGCGAACACTGAAGCTTTCTTT.

The table lists this clone with a count of one. The rearrangement uses TRBV5-1 and TRBJ1-1; D is perhaps TRBD1 (5 bases). This CDR3 region has 14 residues. Trimming shortened V by 5 bases and J by 6 bases, and 17 bases separated the two germline ends. Germline CDR1 and CDR2: SGHRS and YFSETQ. In DNA, the CDR3 is TGCGCCAGCAGAACGGGACTGTTGGTCCCTGAAGCTTTCTTT. Translated: CASRTGLLVPEAFF.

V is TRBV27 and J is TRBJ2-5; 7 bases fit TRBD1. Germline CDR1 MNHEY, CDR2 SMNVEV (reference sequence). The length of the CDR3 is 15 residues. V lost 6 bases and J lost 2; bases outside the gene matches: 9. The CDR3 DNA sequence: TGTGCCAGCAGACTTTCCGGGACAGCGCAAGAGACCCAGTACTTC. Translating it yields CASRLSGTAQETQYF.

This clone turned up a few times. The chain links TRBV19 to TRBJ1-1; 8 nucleotides align to TRBD1. There are 12 residues in the CDR3. The germline V gene encodes CDR1 LNHDA and CDR2 SQIVND (reference sequence). J lost 7 bases, V lost 7 bases, and 5 bases had no gene match. As DNA, the CDR3 is TGTGCCAGTATTCAGGGGGCAGGTGAAGCTTTCTTT. This codes for CASIQGAGEAFF.

The rearrangement uses TRBV2 and TRBJ2-7, with D perhaps matching TRBD1 (5 bases). Trimming left V 8 bases short and J 1 base short, with 12 bases between. Germline CDR1 reads SNHLY; CDR2 reads FYNNEI. CDR3 length equals 13 residues. The CDR3, as DNA: TGTGCCAGCGGGGCCCTGGGTTCCTACGAGCAGTACTTC. Protein sequence: CASGALGSYEQYF.

The chain recombines TRBV25-1 with TRBJ1-4, with 7 nucleotides matching TRBD1. Losses at the gene ends were 3 bases for V and 3 bases for J; bases not matched to a gene: 10. CDR1 and CDR2 from the germline V gene are MGHDK and SYGVNS. This CDR3 is 17 amino acids long. CDR3 protein: CASSEPTGRGSNEKLFF. The DNA for the CDR3 is TGTGCCAGCAGTGAGCCGACAGGGCGAGGATCTAATGAAAAACTGTTTTTT.

The rearrangement links TRBV27 to TRBJ1-5; 8 bases are shared with TRBD1. The CDR3 consists of 16 residues. After removal of 5 bases from V and 3 bases from J, the junction contained 9 bases not matched to a gene. The germline V gene encodes CDR1 MNHEY and CDR2 SMNVEV (reference sequence). The CDR3 loop reads CASSATGAGFNQPQHF. CDR3 coding DNA: TGTGCCAGCAGTGCGACAGGGGCAGGGTTCAATCAGCCCCAGCATTTT.

The rearrangement uses TRBV9 and TRBJ2-3, with 8 bases identical to TRBD2. The germline gives CDR1 SGDLS, CDR2 YYNGEE. V was pared by 1 base and J by 3 bases, with 7 bases of the junction left unmatched. The CDR3 runs to 16 residues. The CDR3 reads CASSVRGGERTDTQYF. CDR3 nucleotides: TGTGCCAGCAGCGTACGGGGGGGCGAAAGAACAGATACGCAGTATTTT.

This chain uses TRBV6-6 with TRBJ2-6; 9 bases align to TRBD2. The V gene's germline CDR1 is MNHNY and CDR2 SVGAGI (reference sequence). This CDR3 spans 15 amino acids. After removal of 9 bases from V and 1 base from J, the junction contained 4 bases not matched to a gene. The DNA of the CDR3 is TGTGCCAGTGGGCTAGCGGGATCTGGGGCCAACGTCCTGACTTTC. This encodes CASGLAGSGANVLTF.

The genes are TRBV5-8 and TRBJ1-6; 9 nucleotides line up with TRBD1. The CDR3 has 15 residues. With 5 bases clipped from V and 10 bases from J, the junction kept 10 bases outside the gene matches. Germline-derived CDR1 and CDR2 are SGHTS and YDEGEE. CDR3 residues: CASRVQGATRSPLHF. CDR3 DNA sequence: TGTGCCAGCAGGGTACAGGGGGCAACTCGATCACCCCTCCACTTT. The variable domain in full, with the rest retrieved from reference TRBV5-8 and TRBJ1-6, is EAGVTQSPTHLIKTRGQQATLRCSPISGHTSVYWYQQALGLGLQFLLWYDEGEERNRGNFPPRFSGRQFPNYSSELNVNALELEDSALYLCASRVQGATRSPLHFGNGTRLTVT.

On this clone: Other nucleotide sequences from this sample produce the same CDR3. The rearrangement links TRBV2 to TRBJ1-1; a possible D gene is TRBD1 (5 bases). Germline CDR1 reads SNHLY; CDR2 reads FYNNEI. The length of the CDR3 is 13 residues. V was cut by 4 bases and J by 1 base, with 7 bases left in between. DNA of the CDR3: TGTGCCAGCAGTGTGGGGGGGAACACTGAAGCTTTCTTT. Encoded protein: CASSVGGNTEAFF.

CDR3: CASSPRQGRGETQYF. DNA of the CDR3: TGTGCCAGCTCACCCCGACAGGGGCGCGGAGAGACCCAGTACTTC. The chain couples TRBV18 to TRBJ2-5; 8 bases match TRBD1. The CDR3 sequence is 15 residues long. After removal of 3 bases from V and 4 bases from J, the junction contained 7 bases not matched to a gene. Germline CDR1 reads KGHSH; CDR2 reads LQKENI.

The chain combines TRBV12-3 or TRBV12-4 with TRBJ2-1; TRBD1 is a possible D gene (5 bases). The CDR3 has 13 residues. V lost 1 base and J lost 5, with 6 bases in between. This CDR3 reads CASSLGTNNEQFF. In DNA form, the CDR3 reads TGTGCCAGCAGTTTAGGGACAAACAATGAGCAGTTCTTC.

This clone was seen a few times. The chain uses TRBV25-1 and TRBJ1-4, with D unclear. Per germline, CDR1 MGHDK and CDR2 SYGVNS. The CDR3 contains 15 residues. The germline V and J ends were trimmed by 5 bases and 8 bases, with 18 bases remaining between them. CDR3 in amino acids: CASSRPGNTGEKLFF. The CDR3 DNA reads as TGTGCCAGCAGTAGACCCGGGAACACGGGGGAAAAACTGTTTTTT.

The CDR3, as DNA: TGTGCCAGCAGTGAACAGCCAGGGGGGAAAGGGGAGACCCAGTACTTC. Encoded protein: CASSEQPGGKGETQYF. The V gene is TRBV6-1, the J gene TRBJ2-5, with TRBD1 as a possible D gene (7 bases). The length of the CDR3 is 16 residues. Germline assignment: CDR1 MNHNS and CDR2 SASEGT. V was shortened by 2 bases and J by 5 bases, with 18 bases between the two germline ends.

This clone was detected only once. The chain recombines TRBV7-2 with TRBJ2-3; a weak D match, TRBD2 (6 bases). The length of the CDR3 is 15 residues. CDR1 and CDR2 (germline): SGHTA, FQGNSA. Trimming took 3 bases from V and 1 from J, leaving 11 bases between them. CDR3 sequence reads: CASSFNGGGTDTQYF. The CDR3 coding sequence is TGTGCCAGCAGCTTCAACGGCGGGGGCACAGATACGCAGTATTTT.

V usage is TRBV2 and J usage is TRBJ2-5; 8 nucleotides line up with TRBD1. Trimming removed 6 bases from V and 1 base from J; junction bases left unmatched: 16. The CDR3 extends over 18 amino acids. Germline CDR1 and CDR2: SNHLY and FYNNEI. DNA of the CDR3: TGTGCCAGCAGGGCCGAATTTACAGGGGGGCCCCTCCAAGAGACCCAGTACTTC. The encoded protein is CASRAEFTGGPLQETQYF.

The genes are TRBV11-3 and TRBJ2-2; 11 bases are shared with TRBD2. Unmatched junction bases numbered 8, after V lost 5 bases and J lost 6 bases. The length of the CDR3 is 16 residues. Looked up from germline, CDR1 is SGHNT and CDR2 is YENEEA. The CDR3 DNA sequence: TGTGCCAGCAGCAAAGATAGCGGGGGGGCATCCGGGGAGCTGTTTTTT. This encodes CASSKDSGGASGELFF.

This clone was picked up one time. The rearrangement uses TRBV2 and TRBJ2-5; the match to TRBD2 covers 11 bases. CDR3 length equals 15 residues. V was pared by 6 bases and J by 5 bases, with 8 bases of the junction left unmatched. Germline lookup yields CDR1 SNHLY and CDR2 FYNNEI. For the CDR3, the DNA is TGTGCCAGCAGAGCCCCTAGCGGGGGGCTGGAGACCCAGTACTTC. This sequence encodes CASRAPSGGLETQYF.

V is TRBV3-1 (or the pseudogene TRBV3-2) and J is TRBJ1-4; 7 nucleotides line up with TRBD1. Germline values: CDR1 LGHDT, CDR2 YNNKEL (reference sequence). Trimming took 4 bases from V and 2 from J; bases not matched to a gene: 4. The CDR3 runs 15 residues. The CDR3 region is CASSPQGWTNEKLFF. In DNA form, the CDR3 reads TGTGCCAGCAGCCCACAGGGGTGGACTAATGAAAAACTGTTTTTT.

This clone was picked up one time. The chain combines TRBV7-9 with TRBJ2-3; D gene ambiguous. The V and J ends lost 5 bases and 0 bases respectively, with 12 bases between them. Germline V gene sequence: CDR1 SEHNR, CDR2 FQNEAQ (reference sequence). This CDR3 region has 15 residues. In DNA, the CDR3 is TGTGCCAGCAGCGCCGCGTCGGGTAGCACAGATACGCAGTATTTT. This codes for CASSAASGSTDTQYF.

The V and J genes are TRBV27 and TRBJ2-2; D call uncertain. Trimming took 1 base from V and 2 from J, leaving 8 bases between them. The CDR3 has 15 residues. CDR1 and CDR2 (germline): MNHEY, SMNVEV (reference sequence). The CDR3 DNA follows: TGTGCCAGCAGTTTATTGCGCATCAACACCGGGGAGCTGTTTTTT. This translates into CASSLLRINTGELFF.

This clone has only one observation. The V gene is TRBV6-5, the J gene TRBJ1-2, with 7 positions matching TRBD1. The CDR3 loop spans 14 amino acids. V shed 4 bases and J 13 bases; nucleotides not matched to a gene: 15. Looked up from germline, CDR1 is MNHEY and CDR2 is SVGAGI. Here the CDR3 reads CASSWDSQTRGVTF. In DNA, the CDR3 is TGTGCCAGCAGTTGGGACAGCCAAACAAGGGGAGTCACCTTC.

The rearrangement links TRBV5-1 to TRBJ1-3, with 10 bases lining up with TRBD1. The germline V gene has CDR1 SGHRS and CDR2 YFSETQ. CDR3 size: 17 residues. V shed 0 bases, J shed 0 bases, and the junction held 3 bases outside the gene matches. CDR3 coding DNA: TGCGCCAGCAGCTTGGAAGGACAGGGGGTCTCTGGAAACACCATATATTTT. The encoded protein is CASSLEGQGVSGNTIYF.

This CDR3 reads CASSKTGGPSSYNEQFF. For the CDR3, the DNA is TGTGCCAGTAGTAAAACAGGGGGTCCGAGCTCCTACAATGAGCAGTTCTTC. The chain uses TRBV19 and TRBJ2-1; TRBD1 aligns across 8 bases. The CDR3 sequence is 17 residues long. Per the germline V gene, CDR1 is LNHDA and CDR2 is SQIVND (reference sequence). The V segment lost 4 bases and the J segment 0 bases; nucleotides outside the gene matches: 8.

In its sample, this clone was seen a few times. The rearrangement links TRBV29-1 to TRBJ1-2; weak D call: TRBD1 (5 bases). The length of the CDR3 is 13 residues. Deletions cut 4 bases from V and 3 bases from J, with 12 bases between. CDR1 is SQVTM and CDR2 is ANQGSEA in the germline V gene. CDR3 DNA sequence: TGCAGCGTTGGCGACGACAGACACTATGGCTACACCTTC. Translating it yields CSVGDDRHYGYTF.